These 10 T cell receptor beta chains were all obtained from the same sample, sequenced in a study of molecular identifiers for immune sequencing clone quantification. Via MiXCR, TCRdb re-called the PCR reads, giving one row per CDR3 protein. The sample has under 600,000 distinct CDR3 sequences; 20% to 25% are singletons. Source material: naive CD8+ T cells from blood, with Jurkat cell RNA spiked in. Subset meaning: FACS-sorted CD8+CD4-CCR7+CD45RA+ naive T cells. These receptors all come from a human donor in good health. Some libraries in this study had Jurkat cell RNA spiked in.

This clonotype has a handful of counts. The V and J genes are TRBV4-3 and TRBJ1-1; TRBD1 agrees at 8 bases. Trimming cost V 3 bases and J 5 bases; bases outside gene matches: 8. The CDR3 consists of 15 residues. The germline V gene encodes CDR1 LGHNA and CDR2 YSLEER. The CDR3 DNA sequence: TGCGCCAGCAGCCAGCAGCGACAGGGGTGGACTGAAGCTTTCTTT. Encoded protein: CASSQQRQGWTEAFF.

The genes are TRBV12-3 or TRBV12-4 and TRBJ1-3; D gene ambiguous. The CDR3 runs to 14 residues. The ends were cut back, 4 bases at V and 4 bases at J, with 11 bases in the middle. This CDR3 is CASSYNMGGNTIYF. The CDR3 bases are TGTGCCAGCAGTTACAATATGGGGGGAAACACCATATATTTT.

The chain recombines TRBV5-1 with TRBJ1-1; no clear D. The CDR3 totals 14 residues. Trimming removed 1 base at V and 3 bases at J, with 10 bases between. CDR1 and CDR2 (germline): SGHRS, YFSETQ. The CDR3 DNA is TGCGCCAGCAGCTTGCCGGGAGAGTACACTGAAGCTTTCTTT. Its protein is CASSLPGEYTEAFF. Full variable domain (remainder filled in from reference TRBV5-1 and TRBJ1-1): KAGVTQTPRYLIKTRGQQVTLSCSPISGHRSVSWYQQTPGQGLQFLFEYFSETQRNKGNFPGRFSGRQFSNSRSEMNVSTLELGDSALYLCASSLPGEYTEAFFGQGTRLTVV.

V gene TRBV2 combines with J gene TRBJ2-2, with D maybe TRBD2 (5 bases). Germline CDR1 is SNHLY and CDR2 is FYNNEI. V lost 6 bases and J 7 bases, leaving 18 bases between the germline ends. The CDR3 is 15 amino acids. Here the CDR3 reads CASRQGLSFNGELFF. The DNA of the CDR3 is TGTGCCAGCAGGCAAGGACTCTCATTCAACGGGGAGCTGTTTTTT.

This clonotype has just a few counts. The chain has TRBV6-5 and TRBJ1-4; D is perhaps TRBD1 (5 bases). Germline lookup yields CDR1 MNHEY and CDR2 SVGAGI. The CDR3 is made up of 14 amino acids. The V gene lost 0 bases and the J gene lost 6 bases, with 8 bases spanning the gap. CDR3 coding DNA: TGTGCCAGCAGTTACTCAGGGGCGGATGAAAAACTGTTTTTT. It yields the protein CASSYSGADEKLFF.

The table lists this clonotype with many counts. The J gene is TRBJ2-7, the V gene TRBV6-6, with D possibly matching TRBD1 (5 bases). Germline V gene sequence: CDR1 MNHNY, CDR2 SVGAGI (reference sequence). The V gene lost 0 bases and the J gene lost 3 bases, with 9 bases spanning the gap. This CDR3 has 14 residues. The CDR3 DNA follows: TGTGCCAGCAGTTACTCGACAGAAATCTACGAGCAGTACTTC. Residues: CASSYSTEIYEQYF.

This clonotype has at least ten counts. The chain couples TRBV12-3 or TRBV12-4 to TRBJ1-2; 9 bases fit TRBD1. The CDR3 is 12 amino acids. The ends lost 8 bases at V and 7 bases at J; junction bases unmatched: 5. DNA for the CDR3: TGTGCCAGCTGGGACAGGGCTCGTGGCTACACCTTC. Its translation is CASWDRARGYTF.

This clonotype was seen at least ten times. V usage is TRBV11-2 and J usage is TRBJ2-3; D is unresolved. The CDR3 has 15 amino acids. V was shortened by 7 bases and J by 0 bases, with 14 bases between the two germline ends. From germline, CDR1 is SGHAT and CDR2 FQNNGV. For the CDR3, the DNA is TGTGCCAGCAAACTGGACGGTTCTAGCACAGATACGCAGTATTTT. This translates into CASKLDGSSTDTQYF.

This clonotype was seen only a few times. The chain combines TRBV6-4 with TRBJ1-1; D may be TRBD1 (5 bases). This CDR3 spans 14 amino acids. Germline values: CDR1 MRHNA, CDR2 SNTAGT. V lost 7 bases and J lost 0, with 12 bases in between. CDR3 nucleotide sequence: TGTGCCAGCAAAGAGACAGTTCTGAACACTGAAGCTTTCTTT. Translation gives CASKETVLNTEAFF.

A few counts support this clonotype. Being one base from a much bigger clone, this may be a read error. J is TRBJ2-7 and V is TRBV5-1; 7 bases align to TRBD1. The CDR3 spans 13 residues. The V gene's germline CDR1 is SGHRS and CDR2 YFSETQ. This CDR3 reads CASSLDRGYEQHF. The CDR3 DNA follows: TGCGCCAGCAGCTTGGACAGGGGCTACGAGCAGCACTTC.